The TCR beta chain under discussion was sequenced for a study of chemoradiotherapy in HPV16-positive cancers. Study results and caveats: HPV-specific T cells were functionally defined from only two HPV16-positive patients.

The repertoire was sequenced with immunoSEQ multiplex PCR; TCRdb's copy has only in-frame clones and lacks some. Of about 32,000 clones listed, 88% are singletons. In regard to this clone: The target antigen is unknown.

Sample: blood, taken from a patient who underwent chemoradiotherapy. This clonotype was sampled from a human donor with HPV-associated anogenital cancer.

DNA of the CDR3: TGTGCCAGCAGCTTGGAATCTAGCGGTACTTACGAGCAGTACTTC. It translates to CASSLESSGTYEQYF. This chain joins TRBV5-5 and TRBJ2-7; 7 bases fit TRBD2. The germline V gene encodes CDR1 SGHKS and CDR2 YYEKEE (reference sequence). The V gene end was trimmed by 0 bases and the J gene end by 4 bases; junction bases not matched to a gene: 7. CDR3 size: 15 residues.